These T cell receptor beta chains were read from a single sample in a study of T cells in Graves' hyperthyroidism and ophthalmopathy. One entry per CDR3 protein, called by TCRdb with MiXCR from the multiplex PCR reads. The sample lists about 600,000 distinct CDR3 sequences; approximately 15% were seen once. Sequencing input: blood. All receptors derive from a woman aged 40 to 50 with Graves' ophthalmopathy. Both conserved end residues are part of each CDR3. Fields, in order: V gene, CDR3 length, J gene, D gene, clone size, CDR3 protein, CDR3 DNA. D genes are given only for firm matches. The size entry is marked missing in some rows and otherwise reads once, few, many or a size class.

TRBV4-2,16,TRBJ1-4,TRBD1,-,CASSQAQGQANEKLFF,TGTGCCAGCAGCCAGGCACAGGGGCAGGCTAATGAAAAACTGTTTTTT
TRBV7-9,15,TRBJ1-4,TRBD1,few,CASSLLGQGQEKLFF,TGTGCCAGCAGCTTATTGGGACAGGGGCAGGAAAAACTGTTTTTT
TRBV12-3/TRBV12-4,13,TRBJ1-1,-,many,CASRRGGRTEAFF,TGTGCCAGCAGGCGGGGCGGTCGGACTGAAGCTTTCTTT
TRBV18,16,TRBJ2-3,TRBD1,many,CASSPRDRGRTDTQYF,TGTGCCAGCTCACCCCGTGACAGGGGGCGAACAGATACGCAGTATTTT
TRBV19,15,TRBJ1-5,TRBD1,few,CATGGDSYSNQPQHF,TGTGCCACGGGAGGGGACAGTTATAGCAATCAGCCCCAGCATTTT
TRBV18,14,TRBJ2-7,TRBD2,many,CASSPTSGSHEQYF,TGTGCCAGCTCACCCACTAGCGGGAGCCACGAGCAGTACTTC
TRBV7-9,16,TRBJ1-5,TRBD1,many,CASSILDRGDGQPQHF,TGTGCCAGCAGCATCCTCGACAGGGGTGACGGTCAGCCCCAGCATTTT
TRBV20-1,12,TRBJ2-5,-,few,CSAADPSETQYF,TGCAGTGCGGCAGACCCCAGTGAGACCCAGTACTTC
TRBV27,17,TRBJ2-3,TRBD2,-,CASSNEPGLGLTDTQYF,TGTGCCAGCAGTAATGAGCCGGGACTAGGACTCACAGATACGCAGTATTTT
TRBV2,14,TRBJ2-5,TRBD1,many,CASSADRGQETQYF,TGTGCCAGCAGCGCCGACAGGGGCCAAGAGACCCAGTACTTC
TRBV20-1,14,TRBJ2-7,-,-,CSAAWGQHSYEQYF,TGCAGTGCTGCTTGGGGTCAGCACTCCTACGAGCAGTACTTC
TRBV2,14,TRBJ2-2,-,few,CASSERLVAGELFF,TGTGCCAGCAGTGAAAGACTAGTCGCCGGGGAGCTGTTTTTT
TRBV20-1,15,TRBJ2-3,-,few,CSATLGVSGTDTQYF,TGCAGTGCCACACTAGGGGTGTCGGGCACAGATACGCAGTATTTT
TRBV20-1,13,TRBJ1-2,-,few,CSAHRESLTGYTF,TGCAGTGCTCACCGGGAGTCCCTTACGGGCTACACCTTC
TRBV5-5,16,TRBJ2-2,TRBD1,-,CASSLETGANTGELFF,TGTGCCAGCAGCTTGGAGACAGGGGCGAATACCGGGGAGCTGTTTTTT
TRBV5-1,15,TRBJ1-1,-,many,CASSLYYQSDTEAFF,TGCGCCAGCAGCTTGTATTACCAGAGTGACACTGAAGCTTTCTTT
TRBV7-8,16,TRBJ1-1,TRBD1,-,CASSLEQGQGNTEAFF,TGTGCCAGCAGCTTAGAACAGGGACAGGGGAACACTGAAGCTTTCTTT
TRBV6-2/TRBV6-3,17,TRBJ2-2,-,many,CASSYSVSSDKTGELFF,TGTGCCAGCAGTTACTCGGTTTCTAGCGACAAAACCGGGGAGCTGTTTTTT
TRBV7-3,14,TRBJ2-7,-,many,CASSLLPGSYEQYF,TGTGCCAGCAGCTTACTTCCAGGGTCCTACGAGCAGTACTTC
TRBV3-1,15,TRBJ2-7,TRBD1,-,CASSFTRDRGFEQYF,TGTGCCAGCAGCTTCACCCGGGACAGGGGGTTCGAGCAGTACTTC
TRBV7-3,13,TRBJ2-2,-,-,CASSLKGPGELFF,TGTGCCAGCAGCTTGAAGGGGCCCGGGGAGCTGTTTTTT
TRBV28,15,TRBJ2-1,-,many,CASSFRVTNYNEQFF,TGTGCCAGCAGTTTTCGCGTGACAAACTACAATGAGCAGTTCTTC
TRBV7-9,15,TRBJ2-5,TRBD1,few,CASSATGTGGKTQYF,TGTGCCAGCAGCGCGACCGGGACAGGGGGGAAGACCCAGTACTTC
TRBV12-3/TRBV12-4,13,TRBJ2-1,TRBD2,many,CASGFSGEGEQFF,TGTGCCAGCGGCTTTTCCGGGGAGGGCGAGCAGTTCTTC
TRBV4-2,16,TRBJ2-2,-,few,CASSQRWKMNTGELFF,TGTGCCAGCAGCCAACGGTGGAAGATGAACACCGGGGAGCTGTTTTTT
TRBV7-3,14,TRBJ2-1,TRBD2,-,CASSETSGSDEQFF,TGTGCCAGCTCCGAGACTAGCGGGAGTGATGAGCAGTTCTTC
TRBV5-1,13,TRBJ2-1,-,many,CASSLAADSRQFF,TGCGCCAGCAGCTTGGCCGCCGACAGCAGGCAGTTCTTC
TRBV5-1,11,TRBJ1-1,-,-,CASSLNSEAFF,TGCGCCAGCAGCTTGAATTCAGAAGCTTTCTTT
TRBV28,14,TRBJ2-3,-,-,CASSHPQGPDTQYF,TGTGCCAGCAGCCACCCCCAGGGACCAGATACGCAGTATTTT
TRBV10-3,15,TRBJ2-7,-,-,CAIRHNDRSGYEQYF,TGTGCCATCAGACATAACGACAGGTCGGGCTACGAGCAGTACTTC
TRBV20-1,15,TRBJ2-3,TRBD2,many,CSVPGLAAPRDTQYF,TGCAGTGTCCCGGGACTAGCGGCCCCTCGGGATACGCAGTATTTT
TRBV27,15,TRBJ2-1,-,many,CASSSLRAALNEQFF,TGTGCCAGCAGTTCTCTCCGGGCGGCTTTGAATGAGCAGTTCTTC
TRBV30,12,TRBJ1-3,-,few,CAWNRAGNTIYF,TGTGCCTGGAACCGGGCCGGAAACACCATATATTTT
TRBV10-3,12,TRBJ1-1,-,few,CAISEGRREAFF,TGTGCCATCAGTGAGGGGAGAAGGGAAGCTTTCTTT
TRBV28,15,TRBJ2-7,TRBD1,many,CASRPGQGSSYEQYF,TGTGCCAGCAGACCCGGACAGGGAAGCTCCTACGAGCAGTACTTC
TRBV2,15,TRBJ2-1,TRBD2,many,CASSDSAGAYNEQFF,TGTGCCAGCAGTGACTCAGCGGGGGCTTACAATGAGCAGTTCTTC
TRBV7-9,14,TRBJ2-5,-,many,CASSSRRAEETQYF,TGTGCCAGCAGCTCCCGCCGCGCGGAAGAGACCCAGTACTTC
TRBV13,13,TRBJ2-5,-,few,CASSFAQGETQYF,TGTGCCAGCAGCTTCGCACAGGGCGAGACCCAGTACTTC
TRBV29-1,17,TRBJ2-7,TRBD1,-,CSVEAHAGDSDSYEQYF,TGCAGCGTTGAAGCTCACGCCGGGGACAGCGATTCCTACGAGCAGTACTTC
TRBV28,14,TRBJ2-7,TRBD2,many,CASRGGTSAHEQYF,TGTGCCAGCAGGGGGGGGACTAGCGCCCACGAGCAGTACTTC
TRBV5-1,14,TRBJ1-1,-,few,CASSYGRQDTEAFF,TGCGCCAGCAGCTACGGGAGGCAGGACACTGAAGCTTTCTTT
TRBV19,15,TRBJ2-7,TRBD1,few,CASSIDHGQGQEQYF,TGTGCCAGTAGTATAGATCATGGACAGGGCCAAGAGCAGTACTTC
TRBV30,13,TRBJ1-6,-,-,CAWNPTLGSPLHF,TGTGCCTGGAACCCGACCCTCGGGTCACCCCTCCACTTT
TRBV12-5,16,TRBJ2-7,-,-,CASGSVRLSGGHEQYF,TGTGCTAGTGGTTCGGTTCGATTATCAGGGGGGCACGAGCAGTACTTC
TRBV29-1,15,TRBJ2-3,-,once,CSVGGDRTSTDTQYF,TGCAGCGTTGGGGGTGACAGAACTAGCACAGATACGCAGTATTTT
TRBV28,18,TRBJ1-5,-,-,CASSLLSWSGYSNQPQHF,TGTGCCAGCAGCTTACTAAGTTGGTCCGGCTATAGCAATCAGCCCCAGCATTTT
TRBV11-2,16,TRBJ2-2,-,once,CASSLVTATLGGELFF,TGTGCCAGCAGCTTAGTTACGGCGACCTTGGGTGGGGAGCTGTTTTTT
TRBV5-1,18,TRBJ2-7,-,-,CASSLARGTSRRGGEQYF,TGCGCCAGCAGCTTGGCCCGGGGAACTAGCCGTAGAGGGGGGGAGCAGTACTTC
TRBV24-1,15,TRBJ2-7,TRBD1,-,CATSGGAGGSYEQYF,TGTGCCACCAGTGGCGGTGCAGGGGGCTCCTACGAGCAGTACTTC
TRBV30,13,TRBJ2-7,-,many,CAWAGLSSYEQYF,TGTGCCTGGGCGGGGCTGAGCTCCTACGAGCAGTACTTC
TRBV6-2/TRBV6-3,14,TRBJ1-5,TRBD1,-,CANTTRGGVEPQHF,TGTGCCAACACTACCAGGGGGGGTGTGGAGCCCCAGCATTTT
TRBV6-1,14,TRBJ1-5,TRBD1,many,CASSSDRVAQPQHF,TGTGCCAGCAGTTCAGACAGGGTTGCTCAGCCCCAGCATTTT
TRBV20-1,15,TRBJ2-1,TRBD2,-,CSARGELAPLDEQFF,TGCAGTGCCCGCGGGGAACTAGCGCCCTTAGATGAGCAGTTCTTC